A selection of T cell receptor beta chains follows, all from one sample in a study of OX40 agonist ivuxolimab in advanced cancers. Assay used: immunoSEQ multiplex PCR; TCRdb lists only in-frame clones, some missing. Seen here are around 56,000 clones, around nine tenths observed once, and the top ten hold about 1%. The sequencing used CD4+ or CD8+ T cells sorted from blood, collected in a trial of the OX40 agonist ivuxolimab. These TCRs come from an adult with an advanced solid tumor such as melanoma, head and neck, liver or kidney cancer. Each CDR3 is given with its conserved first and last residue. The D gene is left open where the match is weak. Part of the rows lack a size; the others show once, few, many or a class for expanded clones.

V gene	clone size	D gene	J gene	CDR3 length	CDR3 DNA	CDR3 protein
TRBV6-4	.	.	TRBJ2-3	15	TGTGCCAGCAGTGACGGGTTCTCAAGCACAGATACGCAGTATTTT	CASSDGFSSTDTQYF
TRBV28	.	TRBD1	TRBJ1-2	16	TGTGCCAGCAGTTTGGGGACAGGGGACGCTAACTATGGCTACACCTTC	CASSLGTGDANYGYTF
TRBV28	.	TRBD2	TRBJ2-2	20	TGTGCCAGCAGTTCATTAATGGGACGACGGGCTAGCGGGATCACCGGGGAGCTGTTTTTT	CASSSLMGRRASGITGELFF
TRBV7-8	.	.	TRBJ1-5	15	TGTGCCAGCAGCTTAGTCTCCCAGTCCAATCAGCCCCAGCATTTT	CASSLVSQSNQPQHF
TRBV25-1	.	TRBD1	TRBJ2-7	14	TGTGCCAGCAGTGAATACCAGGGGGCCTACGAGCAGTACTTC	CASSEYQGAYEQYF
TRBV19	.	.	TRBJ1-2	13	TGTGCCAGTAGTAAAGACACGGTTCTCGGCTACACCTTC	CASSKDTVLGYTF
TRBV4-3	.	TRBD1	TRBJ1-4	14	TGCGCCAGCAGACCGGGACAGGGTAATGAAAAACTGTTTTTT	CASRPGQGNEKLFF
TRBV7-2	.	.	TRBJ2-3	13	TGTGCCAGCAGCTTTGAGCGGGCAGATACGCAGTATTTT	CASSFERADTQYF
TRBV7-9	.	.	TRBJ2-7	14	TGTGCCAGCAGCCTCCAGGGTTGGGGAGGAGGCCCTCACTTC	CASSLQGWGGGPHF
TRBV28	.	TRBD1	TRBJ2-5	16	TGTGCCAGCAGTTTGCATGACAGGGGTTTTGGTGGGACCCAGTACTTC	CASSLHDRGFGGTQYF
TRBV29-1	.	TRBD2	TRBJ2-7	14	TGCAGCGTTCTGGGACTAGCGGGAGCCTACGAGCAGTACTTC	CSVLGLAGAYEQYF
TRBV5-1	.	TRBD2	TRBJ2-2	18	TGCGCCAGCAGCTTCGCGGGACTAGCGGGAGCGAACACCGGGGAGCTGTTTTTT	CASSFAGLAGANTGELFF
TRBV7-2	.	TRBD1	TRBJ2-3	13	TGTGCCAGCGGACAGGGGGGAGCAGATACGCAGTATTTT	CASGQGGADTQYF
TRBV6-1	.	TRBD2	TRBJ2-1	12	TGTGCCAGCACCCGATCCGGGACTAGTCAGTTCTTC	CASTRSGTSQFF
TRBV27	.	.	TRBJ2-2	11	TGTGCCAGCAGTTTGTCCGCGGAGCTGTTTTTT	CASSLSAELFF
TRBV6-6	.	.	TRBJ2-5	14	TGTGCCAGCAGTTACCCAGGAGGAGAAGAGACCCAGTACTTC	CASSYPGGEETQYF
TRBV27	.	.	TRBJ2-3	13	TGTGCCAGCAGTTTATTACTCACAGATACGCAGTATTTT	CASSLLLTDTQYF
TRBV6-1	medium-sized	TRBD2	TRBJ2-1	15	TGTGCCAGCAGTTCGACTAGCGGGGATTACAATGAGCAGTTCTTC	CASSSTSGDYNEQFF
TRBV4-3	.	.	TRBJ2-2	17	TGCGCCAGCAGCCAAGATGGGGCGTACGCGAACACCGGGGAGCTGTTTTTT	CASSQDGAYANTGELFF
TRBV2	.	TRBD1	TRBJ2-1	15	TGTGCCAGCAGTTTGACCGGGACAGGGGGCAATGAGCAGTTCTTC	CASSLTGTGGNEQFF
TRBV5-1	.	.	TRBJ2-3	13	TGCGCCAGCAGCTTTGGCAACACAGATACGCAGTATTTT	CASSFGNTDTQYF
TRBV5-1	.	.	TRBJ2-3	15	TGCGCCAGCAGCTTGAGACAGGAGAGCACAGATACGCAGTATTTT	CASSLRQESTDTQYF